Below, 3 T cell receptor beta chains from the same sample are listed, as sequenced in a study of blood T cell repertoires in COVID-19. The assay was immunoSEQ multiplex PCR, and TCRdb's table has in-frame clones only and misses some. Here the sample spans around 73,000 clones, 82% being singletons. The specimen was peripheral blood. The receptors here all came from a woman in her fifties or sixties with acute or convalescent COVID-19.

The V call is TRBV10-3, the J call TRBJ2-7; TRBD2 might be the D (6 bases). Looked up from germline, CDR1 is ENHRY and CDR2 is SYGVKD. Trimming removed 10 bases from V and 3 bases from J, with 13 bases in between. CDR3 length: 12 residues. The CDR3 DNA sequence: TGTGCCACCGAGGGACTTAACTACGAGCAGTACTTC. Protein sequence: CATEGLNYEQYF.

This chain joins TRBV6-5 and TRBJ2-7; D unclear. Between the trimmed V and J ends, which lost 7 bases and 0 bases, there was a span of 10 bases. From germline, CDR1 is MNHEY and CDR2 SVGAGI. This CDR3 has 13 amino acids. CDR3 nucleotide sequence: TGTGCCAGCACTCCCCCTAGCTCCTACGAGCAGTACTTC. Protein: CASTPPSSYEQYF.

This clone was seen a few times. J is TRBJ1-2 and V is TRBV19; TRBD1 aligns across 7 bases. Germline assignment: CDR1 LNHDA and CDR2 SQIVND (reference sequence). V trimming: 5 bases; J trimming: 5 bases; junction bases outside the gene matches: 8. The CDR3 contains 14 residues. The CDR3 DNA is TGTGCCAGTAGTGCCAGACAGGGTACTTATGGCTACACCTTC. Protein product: CASSARQGTYGYTF.